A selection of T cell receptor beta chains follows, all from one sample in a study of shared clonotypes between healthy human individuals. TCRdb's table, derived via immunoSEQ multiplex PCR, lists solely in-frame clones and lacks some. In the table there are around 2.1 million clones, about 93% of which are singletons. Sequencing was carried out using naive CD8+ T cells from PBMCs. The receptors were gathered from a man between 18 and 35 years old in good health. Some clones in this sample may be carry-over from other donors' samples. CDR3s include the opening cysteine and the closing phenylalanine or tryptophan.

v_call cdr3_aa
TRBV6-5 CASSWRGLDTEAFF
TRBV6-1 CASSDRSEYYGYTF
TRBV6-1 CASSEGSQGLGSIQPQHF
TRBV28 CASSLRRKQAREKRSQHF
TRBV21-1 CASSKTGTSDRNEQFF
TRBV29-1 CSALGGNYGYTF
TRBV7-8 CASSSDILSYEQYF
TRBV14 CASSQAKGWRNTDAFF
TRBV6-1 CASSELGTLYEQYF
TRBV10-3 CAISATSGYLGVQFF
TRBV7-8 CASSHPGQYYEQYF
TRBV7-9 CASSLSGGEYGYTF
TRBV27 CASSSAGTGPYEQYF
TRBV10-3 CAISDWGPLNTEAFF
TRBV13 CASSSPGEQFF
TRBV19 CASSIGQQFTNEQFF
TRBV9 CASSVGGRRDNEQFF
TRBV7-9 CASRDRTSEVIDEQFF
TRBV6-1 CASRDSRGGAYEQYF
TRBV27 CASSPEGESVNEQFF
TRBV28 CASSLLPKLAGVTYEQYF
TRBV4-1 CASSQEPRFPLGEQYF
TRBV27 CASSSYDRMEKLFF
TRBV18 CASSPGTYTEAFF
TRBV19 CASSIQVSNQPQHF
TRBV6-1 CASSDVEGERGTDTQYF
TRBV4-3 CASSQEGRAFYNEQFF
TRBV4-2 CASSQDPGGWSGREQETQYF
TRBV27 CASSLRGPLNEQFF
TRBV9 CASSQGVDTQYF
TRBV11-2 CASTHWEREGRETQYF
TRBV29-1 CSVKKWETQYF
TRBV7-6 CASSLGPLGGFNTEAFF
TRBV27 CASSSLAGVLYEQYF
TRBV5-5 CASSLMGEEAFF
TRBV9 CASSPPGGMGGGTGELFF
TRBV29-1 CSVGGGGTEAFF
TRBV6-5 CASSQWTAYGYTF
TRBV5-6 CASSLWRKTSPYEQYF
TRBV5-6 CASSRNRPIHNEQFF
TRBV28 CASSLFQRGGQNSNQPQHF
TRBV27 CASRPRSPTDTQYF
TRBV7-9 CASSAPGPNIQYF